This record concerns one TCR beta chain sequence. Its antigen is not identified. The J segment lost 3 bases and the V segment lost 3 bases, leaving 6 bases of the junction unmatched. The CDR3 extends over 14 amino acids. Germline V CDR1 and CDR2: SGHRS, YFSETQ. This sample was included in a study of OX40 agonist ivuxolimab in advanced cancers. As for the study in general: Ivuxolimab, an antibody acting as an agonist of OX40 (CD134), was used to treat patients. Those treated in dose escalation had hepatocellular carcinoma, melanoma, renal cell cancer or head and neck cancer.

Repertoires were generated with immunoSEQ multiplex PCR, while TCRdb's copy carries only in-frame clones and drops some. The data contain under 75,000 clones, around 90% of them singletons. Whole-study results and caveats: Among the nonresponders, some also had low normalized T-cell clonal expansion. By week 6 at 0.1 to 3.0 mg/kg, blood CD4+ and CD8+ T cells had expanded clonally.

This clonotype was obtained from an adult with an advanced solid tumor such as melanoma, head and neck, liver or kidney cancer. Sample: CD4+ or CD8+ T cells sorted from blood, taken in a trial of the OX40 agonist ivuxolimab. The V and J genes are TRBV5-1 and TRBJ2-7, with 7 nucleotides matching TRBD2. The CDR3 loop is CASSSWTRSYEQYF. DNA for the CDR3: TGCGCCAGCAGCTCATGGACTAGAAGCTACGAGCAGTACTTC.